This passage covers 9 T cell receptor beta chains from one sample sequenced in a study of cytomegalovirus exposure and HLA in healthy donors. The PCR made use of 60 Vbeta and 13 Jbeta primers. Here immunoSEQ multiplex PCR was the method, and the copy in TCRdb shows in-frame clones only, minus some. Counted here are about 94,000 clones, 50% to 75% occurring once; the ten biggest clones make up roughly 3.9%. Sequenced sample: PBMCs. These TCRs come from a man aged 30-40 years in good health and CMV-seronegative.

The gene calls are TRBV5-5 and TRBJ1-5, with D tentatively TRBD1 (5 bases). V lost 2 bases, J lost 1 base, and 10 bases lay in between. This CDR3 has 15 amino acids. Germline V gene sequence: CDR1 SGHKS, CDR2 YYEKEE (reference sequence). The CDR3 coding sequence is TGTGCCAGCAGCTTAGGAACAGGAAGCAATCAGCCCCAGCATTTT. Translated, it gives CASSLGTGSNQPQHF.

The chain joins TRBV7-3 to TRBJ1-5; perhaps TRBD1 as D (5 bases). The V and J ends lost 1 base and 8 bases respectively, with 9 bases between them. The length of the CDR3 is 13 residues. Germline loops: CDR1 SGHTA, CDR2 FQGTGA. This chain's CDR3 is CASSLNPGEPQHF. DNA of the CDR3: TGTGCCAGCAGCTTAAACCCGGGGGAGCCCCAGCATTTT.

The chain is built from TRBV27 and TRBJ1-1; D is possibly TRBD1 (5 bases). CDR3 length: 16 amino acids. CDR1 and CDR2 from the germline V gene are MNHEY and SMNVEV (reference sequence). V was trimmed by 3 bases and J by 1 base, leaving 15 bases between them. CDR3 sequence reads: CASSFGVYQGNTEAFF. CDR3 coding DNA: TGTGCCAGCAGTTTTGGGGTCTACCAGGGGAACACTGAAGCTTTCTTT.

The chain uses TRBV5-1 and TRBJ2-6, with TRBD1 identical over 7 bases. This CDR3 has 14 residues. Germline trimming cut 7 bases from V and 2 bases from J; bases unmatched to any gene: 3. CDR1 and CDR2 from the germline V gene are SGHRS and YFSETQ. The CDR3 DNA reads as TGCGCCAGCGTCGACAGGGCTGGGGCCAACGTCCTGACTTTC. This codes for CASVDRAGANVLTF.

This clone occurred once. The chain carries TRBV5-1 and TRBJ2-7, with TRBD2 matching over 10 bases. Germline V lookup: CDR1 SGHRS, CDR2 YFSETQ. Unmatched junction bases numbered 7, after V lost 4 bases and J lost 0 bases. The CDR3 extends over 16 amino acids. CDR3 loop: CASSHTLAGASYEQYF. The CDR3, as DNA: TGCGCCAGCAGCCATACTCTAGCGGGAGCCTCCTACGAGCAGTACTTC. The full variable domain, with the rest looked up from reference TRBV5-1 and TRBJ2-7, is KAGVTQTPRYLIKTRGQQVTLSCSPISGHRSVSWYQQTPGQGLQFLFEYFSETQRNKGNFPGRFSGRQFSNSRSEMNVSTLELGDSALYLCASSHTLAGASYEQYFGPGTRLTVT.

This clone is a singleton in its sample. The CDR3, as DNA: TGTGCCAGCAGTGATCGCAGGGACACTGAAGCTTTCTTT. It specifies CASSDRRDTEAFF. The chain couples TRBV2 to TRBJ1-1; tentative D call: TRBD1 (5 bases). Germline V gene data show CDR1 as SNHLY and CDR2 as FYNNEI. The CDR3 extends over 13 amino acids. Deletions cut 3 bases from V and 3 bases from J, with 8 bases between.

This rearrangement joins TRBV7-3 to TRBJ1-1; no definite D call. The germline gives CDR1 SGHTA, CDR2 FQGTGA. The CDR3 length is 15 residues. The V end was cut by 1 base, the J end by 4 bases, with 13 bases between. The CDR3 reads CASSLIPGRSTEAFF. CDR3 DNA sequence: TGTGCCAGCAGCTTAATACCTGGTAGGAGCACTGAAGCTTTCTTT.

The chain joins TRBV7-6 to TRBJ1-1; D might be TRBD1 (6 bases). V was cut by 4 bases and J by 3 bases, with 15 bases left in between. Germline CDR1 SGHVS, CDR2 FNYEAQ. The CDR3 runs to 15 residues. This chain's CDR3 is CASSSGHRGYTEAFF. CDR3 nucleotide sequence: TGTGCCAGCAGCTCGGGACACCGGGGCTACACTGAAGCTTTCTTT.

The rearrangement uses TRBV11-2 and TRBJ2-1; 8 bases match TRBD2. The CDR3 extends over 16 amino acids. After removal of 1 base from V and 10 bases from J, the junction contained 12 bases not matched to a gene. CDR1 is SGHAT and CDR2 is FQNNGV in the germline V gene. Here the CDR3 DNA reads TGTGCCAGCAGCTTAGCGCTATCCGGGGGGGCTTTGGAGCAGTTCTTC. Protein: CASSLALSGGALEQFF.